Listed below are T cell receptor beta chains from one sample, sequenced in a study of CD8 T cells in ankylosing spondylitis. TCRdb re-analysed the 5' RACE reads in MiXCR, keeping a single row per CDR3 protein. The sample lists fewer than 250,000 distinct CDR3 sequences, about 11% seen once, with 2.5% to 3% in the top ten. The source material was blood, either unsorted or a sorted T cell fraction (not recorded which). Receptors were obtained from a male donor with ankylosing spondylitis or in good health (not recorded which). CDR3s include the opening cysteine and the closing phenylalanine or tryptophan. The D gene is left open where the match is weak. Size values are once, few and many counts, or a class for expanded clones, and some rows have none.

j_gene	v_gene	abundance	d_gene	CDR3aa	CDR3nt
TRBJ2-2	TRBV12-3/TRBV12-4	many	.	CASSLRVGELFF	TGTGCCAGCAGTTTAAGAGTCGGGGAGCTGTTTTTT
TRBJ2-1	TRBV12-3/TRBV12-4	many	.	CASSLQGGLNNEQFF	TGTGCCAGCAGTTTACAGGGAGGTCTTAACAATGAGCAGTTCTTC
TRBJ1-1	TRBV7-2	many	.	CASSFGPNTEAFF	TGTGCCAGCAGCTTCGGGCCTAACACTGAAGCTTTCTTT
TRBJ2-5	TRBV5-1	many	.	CASSLGSSVETQYF	TGCGCCAGCAGCTTGGGTTCTAGCGTAGAGACCCAGTACTTC
TRBJ1-5	TRBV21-1	many	.	CASSKEGGAQPQHF	TGTGCCAGCAGCAAAGAAGGAGGGGCTCAGCCCCAGCATTTT
TRBJ2-7	TRBV3-1	many	.	CASSQVLGDNSGEQYF	TGTGCCAGCAGCCAAGTATTGGGGGACAATTCGGGGGAGCAGTACTTC
TRBJ1-4	TRBV12-3/TRBV12-4	many	.	CATAGINEKLFF	TGTGCCACCGCGGGGATTAATGAAAAACTGTTTTTT
TRBJ1-6	TRBV10-2	many	.	CASSERQGTDSPLHF	TGCGCCAGCAGTGAGCGGCAGGGTACGGATTCACCCCTCCACTTT
TRBJ2-1	TRBV12-3/TRBV12-4	many	TRBD2	CASNPGLAGANEQFF	TGTGCCAGCAACCCGGGACTAGCGGGAGCGAATGAGCAGTTCTTC
TRBJ2-1	TRBV5-1	many	TRBD1	CASRLTTGSSYNEQFF	TGCGCCAGCAGACTTACGACAGGGAGCTCCTACAATGAGCAGTTCTTC
TRBJ1-2	TRBV20-1	.	TRBD1	CSAAVGTGRDYGYTF	TGCAGTGCCGCGGTCGGGACAGGGAGGGACTATGGCTACACCTTC
TRBJ2-1	TRBV27	.	TRBD2	CASSLWLAGGPGEQFF	TGTGCCAGCAGTTTATGGCTAGCGGGGGGGCCGGGTGAGCAGTTCTTC
TRBJ2-7	TRBV21-1	many	.	CASSKGRLSDRSEQYF	TGTGCCAGCAGCAAAGGCCGATTGTCGGACCGGTCCGAGCAGTACTTC
TRBJ2-3	TRBV28	many	TRBD2	CASRSGTSGSADTQYF	TGTGCCAGCAGGTCCGGGACTAGCGGGAGTGCAGATACGCAGTATTTT
TRBJ2-3	TRBV6-2/TRBV6-3	few	TRBD1	CASSYPETGGPADTQYF	TGTGCCAGCAGTTACCCGGAAACAGGGGGCCCGGCAGATACGCAGTATTTT
TRBJ1-2	TRBV5-1	few	.	CASSPGQPYTF	TGCGCCAGCAGCCCTGGACAGCCCTACACCTTC
TRBJ2-1	TRBV5-1	many	TRBD2	CASSLVAGLPGNEQFF	TGCGCCAGCAGCTTGGTAGCGGGCCTCCCGGGGAATGAGCAGTTCTTC
TRBJ2-3	TRBV19	many	.	CASSMGGGPDTQYF	TGTGCCAGTAGTATGGGGGGAGGCCCAGATACGCAGTATTTT
TRBJ1-4	TRBV5-6	many	.	CASSQGVPHEKLFF	TGTGCCAGCAGCCAGGGAGTTCCCCATGAAAAACTGTTTTTT
TRBJ1-5	TRBV6-1	.	.	CASSALSGGLSNQPQHF	TGTGCCAGCAGTGCCCTGAGCGGGGGGCTGAGCAATCAGCCCCAGCATTTT
TRBJ2-7	TRBV21-1	many	.	CASSIIQPRSSYEQYF	TGTGCCAGCAGCATCATACAGCCCCGGAGCTCCTACGAGCAGTACTTC
TRBJ1-1	TRBV29-1	many	.	CSVEVQDMNTEAFF	TGCAGCGTTGAAGTGCAGGATATGAACACTGAAGCTTTCTTT
TRBJ2-5	TRBV20-1	many	.	CSAREVLQETQYF	TGCAGTGCTAGAGAGGTCCTTCAAGAGACCCAGTACTTC
TRBJ1-1	TRBV18	many	.	CASSTYTEAFF	TGTGCCAGCTCCACGTACACTGAAGCTTTCTTT
TRBJ2-7	TRBV30	.	TRBD2	CAWSRGGLSYEQYF	TGTGCCTGGTCACGGGGGGGACTCTCCTACGAGCAGTACTTC
TRBJ2-7	TRBV12-3/TRBV12-4	many	TRBD1	CASSPGGPYEQYF	TGTGCCAGCAGCCCAGGGGGACCCTACGAGCAGTACTTC